Following are 17 T cell receptor beta chains from one sample sequenced in a study of blood T cell repertoires in COVID-19. Assay used: immunoSEQ multiplex PCR; TCRdb lists only in-frame clones, some missing. The sample consists of approximately 250,000 clones, approximately 88% of them appearing once. The sample was PBMCs or T cells enriched from blood (not recorded which). These receptors all come from a woman between 35 and 50 years old with acute COVID-19.

The rearrangement uses TRBV6-1 and TRBJ1-5, with 7 bases matching TRBD1. The CDR3 spans 17 residues. V gave up 8 bases and J gave up 5 bases; unmatched junction bases: 18. The germline gives CDR1 MNHNS, CDR2 SASEGT. CDR3 loop: CASGGTGVLGGYQPQHF. The DNA for the CDR3 is TGTGCCAGCGGTGGAACAGGGGTCTTGGGTGGGTATCAGCCCCAGCATTTT.

The chain links TRBV5-1 to TRBJ2-2; 7 bases map to TRBD1. Germline values: CDR1 SGHRS, CDR2 YFSETQ. V trimming: 5 bases; J trimming: 4 bases; junction bases outside the gene matches: 8. CDR3 length: 15 residues. The CDR3 nucleotides are TGCGCCAGCAGAAATGGACAGGTTTTCACCGGGGAGCTGTTTTTT. Residues: CASRNGQVFTGELFF.

The V gene is TRBV28, the J gene TRBJ2-1; TRBD2 aligns across 9 bases. CDR1 is MDHEN, CDR2 SYDVKM, per germline. The V gene end was trimmed by 6 bases and the J gene end by 7 bases; junction bases not matched to a gene: 13. CDR3 length: 16 amino acids. The CDR3 is CASSSVPAGGPNEQFF. The CDR3 DNA sequence: TGTGCCAGCAGCTCAGTCCCTGCGGGAGGGCCGAATGAGCAGTTCTTC.

J is TRBJ2-1 and V is TRBV12-5; TRBD2 matches 13 bases. This CDR3 is 18 amino acids long. The germline gives CDR1 LGHNT, CDR2 FRNRAP. The V gene end was trimmed by 4 bases and the J gene end by 8 bases; junction bases not matched to a gene: 14. This chain's CDR3 is CASGSPQLAGGPRYEQFF. Written as DNA, the CDR3 is TGTGCTAGTGGTTCGCCCCAACTAGCGGGAGGGCCTCGCTATGAGCAGTTCTTC.

This sequence joins TRBV19 and TRBJ2-1, with 9 bases lining up with TRBD1. Germline CDR1 LNHDA, CDR2 SQIVND (reference sequence). Trimming took 8 bases from V and 6 from J; bases not matched to a gene: 8. This CDR3 contains 14 residues. Written as DNA, the CDR3 is TGTGCCAGTGGACAGGGGATTCCTGCCAATGAGCAGTTCTTC. It codes for CASGQGIPANEQFF.

This clone occurred once. This chain links TRBV27 with TRBJ2-7; maybe TRBD2 (6 bases). The CDR3 runs 14 residues. Germline CDR1 and CDR2: MNHEY and SMNVEV (reference sequence). With 1 base removed from V and 0 bases from J, the gap between germline ends came to 7 bases. This chain's CDR3 is CASSLLAVSYEQYF. CDR3 bases: TGTGCCAGCAGTTTATTAGCGGTCTCCTACGAGCAGTACTTC.

The chain employs TRBV5-6 and TRBJ1-2; tentative D call: TRBD1 (6 bases). V was shortened by 2 bases and J by 6 bases, with 14 bases between the two germline ends. Germline-derived CDR1 and CDR2 are SGHDT and YYEEEE. The CDR3 is made up of 14 amino acids. The CDR3 region has the DNA TGTGCCAGCAGCTTCCTCCACAGGGCCGATGGCTACACCTTC. Its translation is CASSFLHRADGYTF.

The chain links TRBV3-1 (or the pseudogene TRBV3-2) to TRBJ1-4, with D perhaps matching TRBD1 (6 bases). V dropped 4 bases and J dropped 4 bases, with 10 bases sitting between them. Germline V lookup: CDR1 LGHDT, CDR2 YNNKEL (reference sequence). The CDR3 contains 14 residues. CDR3 in DNA: TGTGCCAGCAGCCTACAGGGCCTTAATGAAAAACTGTTTTTT. This translates into CASSLQGLNEKLFF.

This CDR3 reads CAISELSPKEAKLFF. The CDR3 DNA follows: TGTGCCATCAGTGAGCTATCCCCGAAGGAGGCAAAACTGTTTTTT. This chain connects TRBV10-3 to TRBJ1-4; D ambiguous. Trimming stripped 2 bases from V and 10 bases from J, with 17 bases between. Germline CDR1 and CDR2: ENHRY and SYGVKD. The CDR3 sequence is 15 residues long.

The V call is TRBV11-2, the J call TRBJ2-3; D is possibly TRBD2 (6 bases). There are 13 residues in the CDR3. From germline, CDR1 is SGHAT and CDR2 FQNNGV. The V end lost 1 base, the J end lost 6 bases, and 8 bases lay between the germline ends. The DNA for the CDR3 is TGTGCCAGCAGCTTAGCGGGGGAGGATACGCAGTATTTT. Translated, it gives CASSLAGEDTQYF. Variable domain in full (rest from reference TRBV11-2 and TRBJ2-3): EAGVAQSPRYKIIEKRQSVAFWCNPISGHATLYWYQQILGQGPKLLIQFQNNGVVDDSQLPKDRFSAERLKGVDSTLKIQPAKLEDSAVYLCASSLAGEDTQYFGPGTRLTVL.

The chain is built from TRBV24-1 and TRBJ2-2; D not certain. The V gene lost 4 bases and the J gene lost 7 bases, with 6 bases spanning the gap. The germline V gene encodes CDR1 KGHDR and CDR2 SFDVKD. This CDR3 contains 12 residues. This chain's CDR3 is CATSEAFGELFF. CDR3 DNA sequence: TGTGCCACCAGTGAAGCCTTCGGGGAGCTGTTTTTT.

The V and J genes are TRBV6-5 and TRBJ2-2; D not resolved. Trimming took off 8 bases at V and 8 bases at J, with 12 bases between the two ends. The length of the CDR3 is 12 residues. CDR1 MNHEY and CDR2 SVGAGI come from the germline V gene. CDR3 loop: CASGTRGGELFF. CDR3 nucleotides: TGTGCCAGCGGCACCCGCGGTGGGGAGCTGTTTTTT.

The chain employs TRBV15 and TRBJ2-3, with TRBD2 matching over 7 bases. The CDR3 is made up of 13 amino acids. V lost 8 bases to trimming and J lost 2 bases; unmatched junction nucleotides: 4. Germline CDR1 is LNHNV and CDR2 is YYDKDF (reference sequence). The CDR3 loop is CATGRVYTDTQYF. In DNA form, the CDR3 reads TGTGCCACCGGGAGGGTATACACAGATACGCAGTATTTT. The full variable domain, in which reference TRBV15 and TRBJ2-3 provide the parts outside the CDR3, is DAMVIQNPRYQVTQFGKPVTLSCSQTLNHNVMYWYQQKSSQAPKLLFHYYDKDFNNEADTPDNFQSRRPNTSFCFLDIRSPGLGDTAMYLCATGRVYTDTQYFGPGTRLTVL.

This chain connects TRBV2 to TRBJ1-5; D call uncertain. This CDR3 comprises 11 residues. Trimming removed 6 bases at V and 7 bases at J, with 7 bases between. Germline CDR1 and CDR2: SNHLY and FYNNEI. The CDR3 DNA reads as TGTGCCAGCAGGCTTCTACAGCCCCAGCATTTT. It yields the protein CASRLLQPQHF.

The rearrangement uses TRBV18 and TRBJ1-2; TRBD1 aligns across 7 bases. Germline V CDR1 and CDR2: KGHSH, LQKENI. J gave up 13 bases and V 2 bases, and 7 bases lay outside the gene matches. The CDR3 loop spans 12 amino acids. CDR3 loop: CASSPDREGFTF. The CDR3 region has the DNA TGTGCCAGCTCACCAGACAGGGAAGGGTTCACCTTC.

The rearrangement links TRBV6-6 to TRBJ1-4; TRBD1 matches 9 bases. The CDR3 totals 12 residues. The trim removed 2 bases at V and 13 bases at J, leaving 2 bases unmatched. Germline V gene data show CDR1 as MNHNY and CDR2 as SVGAGI (reference sequence). CDR3 amino acids: CASSYGTGILFF. Here the CDR3 DNA reads TGTGCCAGCAGTTACGGGACAGGGATACTGTTTTTT.

The chain uses TRBV30 and TRBJ1-3, with a weak D call TRBD1 (6 bases). CDR1 GTSNPN and CDR2 SVGIG come from the germline V gene (reference sequence). V lost 0 bases, J lost 2 bases, and 8 bases lay in between. The CDR3 is 14 amino acids. The DNA for the CDR3 is TGTGCCTGGAGTGTACAGGGAACTGGAAACACCATATATTTT. Translation: CAWSVQGTGNTIYF.